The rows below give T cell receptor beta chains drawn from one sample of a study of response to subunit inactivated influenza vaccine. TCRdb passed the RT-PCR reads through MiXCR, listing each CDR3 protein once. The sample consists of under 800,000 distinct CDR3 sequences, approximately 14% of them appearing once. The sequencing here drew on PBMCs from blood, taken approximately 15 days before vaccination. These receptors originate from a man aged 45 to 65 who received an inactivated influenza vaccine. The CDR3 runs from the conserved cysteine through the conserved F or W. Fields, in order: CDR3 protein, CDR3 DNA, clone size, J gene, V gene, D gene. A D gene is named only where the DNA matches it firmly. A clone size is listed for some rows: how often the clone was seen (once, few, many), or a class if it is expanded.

CASRWGQSYNEQFF,TGTGCCAGCAGATGGGGACAGAGCTACAATGAGCAGTTCTTC,-,TRBJ2-1,TRBV27,TRBD1
CASSYTGGSEQYF,TGTGCCAGCAGTTACACAGGGGGCTCCGAGCAGTACTTC,few,TRBJ2-7,TRBV27,TRBD1
CASNTGVTMNTGELFF,TGTGCCAGCAACACGGGGGTGACGATGAACACCGGGGAGCTGTTTTTT,-,TRBJ2-2,TRBV11-2,-
CASPNRIRGKGMNTEAFF,TGTGCCAGCCCGAATCGAATCAGGGGGAAGGGGATGAACACTGAAGCTTTCTTT,-,TRBJ1-1,TRBV25-1,TRBD1
CASSPDSRNEKLFF,TGTGCCAGCAGCCCTGACAGCCGGAATGAAAAACTGTTTTTT,few,TRBJ1-4,TRBV7-2,-
CASSGTSGGRETQYF,TGTGCCAGCAGCGGGACTAGCGGGGGGCGGGAGACCCAGTACTTC,many,TRBJ2-5,TRBV9,TRBD2
CASSLRGQETQYF,TGTGCCAGCTCTCTCAGGGGTCAAGAGACCCAGTACTTC,many,TRBJ2-5,TRBV18,-
CSPHAPNTDTQYF,TGCAGCCCCCATGCCCCCAACACAGATACGCAGTATTTT,-,TRBJ2-3,TRBV29-1,-
CASSSGPGGGYGYTF,TGTGCCAGCAGCTCAGGCCCAGGGGGAGGCTATGGCTACACCTTC,-,TRBJ1-2,TRBV7-2,TRBD1
CSARDASGHTDTQYF,TGCAGTGCTAGAGATGCTAGCGGTCACACAGATACGCAGTATTTT,few,TRBJ2-3,TRBV20-1,TRBD2
CSARVQGARETQYF,TGCAGTGCTAGAGTACAGGGGGCCAGGGAGACCCAGTACTTC,-,TRBJ2-5,TRBV20-1,TRBD1
CASSYRMGRYEQYF,TGTGCCAGCAGTTACAGAATGGGGCGGTACGAGCAGTACTTC,-,TRBJ2-7,TRBV6-2/TRBV6-3,-
CASSEVQGWQETQYF,TGTGCCAGCAGTGAAGTACAGGGGTGGCAAGAGACCCAGTACTTC,few,TRBJ2-5,TRBV25-1,TRBD1
CASRSPQGANGELFF,TGTGCCAGCAGGAGCCCTCAGGGGGCAAACGGGGAGCTGTTTTTT,-,TRBJ2-2,TRBV25-1,TRBD1
CASSLAWGGLDPVAAYNEQFF,TGCGCCAGCAGCTTGGCCTGGGGGGGCCTTGATCCGGTAGCGGCATACAATGAGCAGTTCTTC,few,TRBJ2-1,TRBV5-1,-
CASRSAANYEQYF,TGTGCCAGCAGATCAGCAGCGAACTACGAGCAGTACTTC,-,TRBJ2-7,TRBV12-3/TRBV12-4,-
CASSQGRREETQYF,TGTGCCAGCAGCCAAGGTCGGAGGGAAGAGACCCAGTACTTC,-,TRBJ2-5,TRBV4-2,-
CASSLIPPTDTQYF,TGTGCCAGCAGCTTAATCCCGCCCACAGATACGCAGTATTTT,-,TRBJ2-3,TRBV7-9,-
CASSLGIGLAKNIQYF,TGTGCCAGCAGCTTGGGGATAGGACTAGCCAAAAACATTCAGTACTTC,few,TRBJ2-4,TRBV7-2,-
CASSVRTGELFF,TGTGCCAGCAGCGTACGTACCGGGGAGCTGTTTTTT,many,TRBJ2-2,TRBV9,-
CAISEVAARADTQYF,TGTGCCATCAGTGAGGTAGCGGCTCGGGCAGATACGCAGTATTTT,many,TRBJ2-3,TRBV10-3,-
CASTPSGVPGNNEQFF,TGTGCCAGCACCCCCTCGGGAGTTCCCGGAAACAATGAGCAGTTCTTC,-,TRBJ2-1,TRBV9,-
CASNRDRNNEQFF,TGTGCCAGCAATCGGGACAGGAACAATGAGCAGTTCTTC,-,TRBJ2-1,TRBV27,TRBD1
CSVMTSGSREQYF,TGCAGCGTCATGACTAGCGGGAGCCGGGAGCAGTACTTC,few,TRBJ2-7,TRBV29-1,TRBD2
CASKTGTDTQYF,TGTGCCAGCAAGACGGGAACAGATACGCAGTATTTT,few,TRBJ2-3,TRBV6-2/TRBV6-3,-
CASSLDRGWGTDTQYF,TGCGCCAGCAGCTTAGACAGGGGATGGGGCACAGATACGCAGTATTTT,-,TRBJ2-3,TRBV5-1,TRBD1
CASSWGQGNQPQHF,TGTGCCAGCAGTTGGGGACAGGGCAATCAGCCCCAGCATTTT,many,TRBJ1-5,TRBV2,TRBD1
CASSLRRSNTEAFF,TGTGCCAGCAGCCTCCGGAGGTCTAACACTGAAGCTTTCTTT,many,TRBJ1-1,TRBV13,-
CASSSGGNIQYF,TGCGCCAGCAGTTCAGGGGGGAACATTCAGTACTTC,-,TRBJ2-4,TRBV10-1,-
CSATGQGPNQPQHF,TGCAGTGCTACGGGACAGGGGCCTAATCAGCCCCAGCATTTT,-,TRBJ1-5,TRBV20-1,TRBD1
CASRHGSIQYF,TGCGCCAGCAGGCATGGAAGCATTCAGTACTTC,few,TRBJ2-4,TRBV4-1,-
CASSQPGASPDTQYF,TGCGCCAGCAGCCAGCCGGGAGCCAGCCCAGATACGCAGTATTTT,few,TRBJ2-3,TRBV4-1,-
CAMSPGPPPETQYF,TGTGCCATGAGCCCCGGGCCGCCGCCAGAGACCCAGTACTTC,-,TRBJ2-5,TRBV4-2,-
CASSQDRGTGVVYEQYF,TGCGCCAGCAGCCAAGATCGGGGGACAGGGGTGGTCTACGAGCAGTACTTC,few,TRBJ2-7,TRBV4-1,TRBD1
CASSEGGQGGTEAFF,TGTGCCAGCAGTGAAGGGGGGCAGGGAGGGACTGAAGCTTTCTTT,-,TRBJ1-1,TRBV2,-
CASSPVGGKSSYNEQFF,TGTGCCAGCAGCCCCGTTGGGGGTAAGAGCTCCTACAATGAGCAGTTCTTC,many,TRBJ2-1,TRBV14,-
CASRRTSGRIGKNIQYF,TGTGCCAGCAGACGGACTAGCGGGAGGATCGGCAAAAACATTCAGTACTTC,-,TRBJ2-4,TRBV6-2/TRBV6-3,TRBD2
CASSVNRGGNEQYF,TGCGCCAGCAGCGTTAACAGGGGTGGCAACGAGCAGTACTTC,few,TRBJ2-7,TRBV5-1,TRBD1
CSAQATGELFF,TGCAGCGCCCAAGCCACCGGGGAGCTGTTTTTT,many,TRBJ2-2,TRBV29-1,-
CASSRRDRFYEQYF,TGTGCCAGCAGCCGCCGGGACAGGTTCTACGAGCAGTACTTC,-,TRBJ2-7,TRBV28,TRBD1
CASTKDRAYYGYTF,TGTGCCAGCACCAAGGACAGGGCTTACTATGGCTACACCTTC,few,TRBJ1-2,TRBV7-9,TRBD1
CASSPRGRLNNEKLFF,TGTGCCAGCAGCCCGAGGGGAAGGCTGAATAATGAAAAACTGTTTTTT,few,TRBJ1-4,TRBV7-2,-
CASSYDGAGGTDTQYF,TGCGCCAGCAGTTATGACGGCGCGGGGGGCACAGATACGCAGTATTTT,few,TRBJ2-3,TRBV5-1,TRBD2
CTVNVGANAYNEQFF,TGCACCGTCAATGTGGGGGCGAACGCCTACAATGAGCAGTTCTTC,many,TRBJ2-1,TRBV29-1,-
CSALTPQGYEQYF,TGCAGTGCATTAACGCCACAGGGGTACGAGCAGTACTTC,few,TRBJ2-7,TRBV20-1,TRBD1
CASSRGRTVGARQPQHF,TGTGCCAGCAGCCGGGGACGGACGGTTGGGGCCCGTCAGCCCCAGCATTTT,-,TRBJ1-5,TRBV28,-
CASSGPGGRADTQYF,TGTGCCAGCAGTGGACCGGGGGGGAGAGCAGATACGCAGTATTTT,-,TRBJ2-3,TRBV12-3/TRBV12-4,TRBD2
CASSQGDRGPYNSPLHF,TGTGCCAGCAGCCAAGGGGACAGGGGACCCTATAATTCACCCCTCCACTTT,many,TRBJ1-6,TRBV4-2,TRBD1
CSASLGLWPYEQYF,TGCAGTGCTAGTCTAGGATTATGGCCCTACGAGCAGTACTTC,-,TRBJ2-7,TRBV20-1,-
CASSDYRGLYEQYF,TGCGCCAGCAGCGACTACAGGGGACTCTACGAGCAGTACTTC,-,TRBJ2-7,TRBV4-1,-
CASSLRVWFASGRRQETQYF,TGTGCCAGCAGTTTACGGGTTTGGTTCGCTAGCGGGAGAAGGCAAGAGACCCAGTACTTC,few,TRBJ2-5,TRBV12-3/TRBV12-4,TRBD2
CASSGHRGSQPQHF,TGTGCCAGCAGCGGTCACAGGGGGAGTCAGCCCCAGCATTTT,few,TRBJ1-5,TRBV7-2,TRBD1
CSATSPAGNNEQFF,TGCAGTGCCACGAGTCCGGCAGGAAACAATGAGCAGTTCTTC,-,TRBJ2-1,TRBV20-1,-